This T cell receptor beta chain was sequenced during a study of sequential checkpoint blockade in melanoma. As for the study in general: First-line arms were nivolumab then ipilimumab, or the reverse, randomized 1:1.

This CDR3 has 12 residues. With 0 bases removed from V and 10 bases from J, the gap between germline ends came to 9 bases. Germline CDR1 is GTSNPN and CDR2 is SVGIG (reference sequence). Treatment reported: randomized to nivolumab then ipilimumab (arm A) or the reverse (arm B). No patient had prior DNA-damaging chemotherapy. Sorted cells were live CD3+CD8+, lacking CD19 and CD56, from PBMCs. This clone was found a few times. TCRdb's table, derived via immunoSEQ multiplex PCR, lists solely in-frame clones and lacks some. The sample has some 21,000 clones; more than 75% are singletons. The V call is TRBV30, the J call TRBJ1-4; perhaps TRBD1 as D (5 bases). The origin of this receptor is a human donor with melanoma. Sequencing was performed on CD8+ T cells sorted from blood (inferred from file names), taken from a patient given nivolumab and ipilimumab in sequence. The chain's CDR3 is CAWSVRGGKLFF. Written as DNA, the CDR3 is TGTGCCTGGAGTGTGCGGGGCGGAAAACTGTTTTTT.